Below, one T cell receptor (beta chain) is given with its context. The antigen is not known. The CDR3 contains 17 residues. Germline V gene sequence: CDR1 SEHNR, CDR2 FQNEAQ (reference sequence). V shed 5 bases, J shed 4 bases, and the junction held 10 bases outside the gene matches. TCRdb's table, derived via immunoSEQ multiplex PCR, lists solely in-frame clones and lacks some. Of about 20,000 clones listed, about 77% are singletons. The sample originates from a study of OX40 agonist ivuxolimab in advanced cancers. Study details: Anti-PD-1, anti-PD-L1 or anti-CTLA-4 therapy given earlier was allowed, and roughly 40% had some.

The study, taken as a whole, reports: Clonal expansion was seen in CD4+ and CD8+ blood T cells by week 6 at 0.1 to 3.0 mg/kg.

The receptor comes from an adult with an advanced solid tumor such as melanoma, head and neck, liver or kidney cancer. This sequence joins TRBV7-9 and TRBJ2-1, with 11 bases fitting TRBD1. Sequencing was performed on CD4+ or CD8+ T cells sorted from blood, taken in a trial of the OX40 agonist ivuxolimab. The CDR3 region has the DNA TGTGCCAGCAGCCACGGACAGGGGGCTATTTTGTACAATGAGCAGTTCTTC. This translates into CASSHGQGAILYNEQFF.